This TCR beta chain is drawn from a study of blood T cell repertoires in COVID-19. This table comes from immunoSEQ multiplex PCR, and its TCRdb copy is limited to in-frame clones, with some not included. Of 450,000 or so clones in the sample, 80% to 95% are singletons; the top ten hold 0.6%. This CDR3 is 17 amino acids long. The germline gives CDR1 SEHNR, CDR2 FQNEAQ (reference sequence). Trimming removed 5 bases from V and 5 bases from J; junction bases left unmatched: 17. V gene TRBV7-9 combines with J gene TRBJ1-1, with 7 nucleotides matching TRBD1. What was sequenced was PBMCs or T cells enriched from blood (not recorded which). This clonotype was sampled from a young man who had recovered from COVID-19. The CDR3 reads CASSPKFLQGLRTEAFF. In DNA form, the CDR3 reads TGTGCCAGCAGCCCCAAATTCCTACAGGGGTTAAGGACTGAAGCTTTCTTT.